This T cell receptor beta chain was sequenced during a study of Tregs in tolerant kidney transplant recipients. Germline lookup yields CDR1 LNHNV and CDR2 YYDKDF (reference sequence). With 1 base clipped from V and 0 bases from J, the junction kept 2 bases outside the gene matches. The CDR3 runs to 15 residues. Clones were read by immunoSEQ multiplex PCR, and TCRdb kept only the in-frame ones, dropping some. The sample contains tens of thousands of clones, just over 90% of which appear only once. Thawed PBMCs were FACS-sorted into unstimulated CD4+CD25+CD127- regulatory T cells, CD4+CD25- non-regulatory cells, CD4 and CD8 cells.

The TCR comes from a human donor in good health. V and J are TRBV15 and TRBJ2-5; 7 bases match TRBD1. The sample taken for sequencing was CD8+ T cells from blood. For the CDR3, the DNA is TGTGCCACCAGCAGAGGAACAGGGGACCAAGAGACCCAGTACTTC. Protein sequence: CATSRGTGDQETQYF.